The 32 T cell receptor beta chains reported below all come from one sample, sequenced in a study of CD8 T cells in ankylosing spondylitis (dated by TCRdb to the late 2010s). Libraries were made using 5' RACE. The data were produced on an Illumina HiSeq 2500. TCRdb reanalyzed the raw reads on its own, using fastp at Q25 for trimming and MiXCR for clone calling, and kept in-frame beta chains. Rows with one shared CDR3 protein collapse into an entry with the most common genes and DNA. The sample table lists about 39,000 distinct CDR3 sequences, roughly 3.1% of them with a count of one. 2.5% to 3% of the sample is held by the ten biggest clonotypes. Specimen: blood, either unsorted or a sorted T cell fraction (not recorded which). Receptors originate from a male donor with ankylosing spondylitis or in good health (not recorded which).

This clonotype was seen ten or more times. In nucleotides, the CDR3 is TGTGCCAGCAGCTCGTCGGCTGGAGGGGGATACAATGAGCAGTTCTTC. Translation gives CASSSSAGGGYNEQFF. The chain is built from TRBV9 and TRBJ2-1, with D possibly called TRBD1 or TRBD2 (6 bases each). Germline V gene lookup returns CDR1 SGDLS and CDR2 YYNGEE. The CDR3 contains 16 residues. Trimming removed 4 bases from V and 4 bases from J, with 18 bases in between.

This clonotype showed up many times. This chain uses TRBV9 with TRBJ2-5; D gene ambiguous. The V end lost 0 bases, the J end lost 4 bases, and 7 bases lay between the germline ends. The CDR3 runs 13 residues. Germline V gene data show CDR1 as SGDLS and CDR2 as YYNGEE. The CDR3 loop is CASSVGQIETQYF. The DNA of the CDR3 is TGTGCCAGCAGCGTAGGGCAAATAGAGACCCAGTACTTC.

This clonotype showed up many times. The rearrangement uses TRBV9 and TRBJ2-5; no firm D call. Germline CDR1 and CDR2: SGDLS and YYNGEE. This CDR3 is 14 amino acids long. V lost 0 bases to trimming and J lost 3 bases, with 9 bases between them. The CDR3 DNA reads as TGTGCCAGCAGCGTAGCTCCTAGGGAAGAGACCCAGTACTTC. Protein sequence: CASSVAPREETQYF.

Ten or more counts support this clonotype. The chain joins TRBV9 to TRBJ2-2; 8 positions agree with TRBD2. The junction had 4 bases not matched to a gene; V was cut back by 3 bases and J by 6 bases. CDR1 and CDR2 (germline): SGDLS, YYNGEE. The CDR3 has 14 amino acids. The CDR3 DNA follows: TGTGCCAGCAGCGGTAGCGGGACGGCCGGGGAGCTGTTTTTT. Translating gives CASSGSGTAGELFF.

In this sample, this clonotype is medium-sized. This chain links TRBV9 with TRBJ1-6; unclear D gene. The CDR3 is 14 amino acids. The germline gives CDR1 SGDLS, CDR2 YYNGEE. The germline V and J ends were trimmed by 2 bases and 6 bases, with 9 bases remaining between them. The CDR3 here is CASSVRPVNSPLHF. The CDR3, as DNA: TGTGCCAGCAGCGTCCGGCCGGTTAATTCACCCCTCCACTTT.

This clonotype was found many times. The chain employs TRBV9 and TRBJ2-1; 7 bases match TRBD1. CDR1 is SGDLS and CDR2 is YYNGEE in the germline V gene. The CDR3 spans 15 residues. V gave up 5 bases and J gave up 3 bases; unmatched junction bases: 8. CDR3 sequence: CASSLQGQDYNEQFF. The DNA of the CDR3 is TGTGCCAGCAGTTTACAGGGGCAGGACTACAATGAGCAGTTCTTC.

This clonotype was picked up many times. The rearrangement uses TRBV9 and TRBJ2-2, with D possibly being TRBD1 or TRBD2 (5 bases each). Looked up from germline, CDR1 is SGDLS and CDR2 is YYNGEE. This CDR3 is 15 amino acids long. V lost 4 bases to trimming and J lost 1 base, with 11 bases between them. DNA of the CDR3: TGTGCCAGCAGCAGGGACCAGCTGAACACCGGGGAGCTGTTTTTT. This encodes CASSRDQLNTGELFF.

This clonotype has at least ten counts. The chain carries TRBV9 and TRBJ2-2, with D possibly called TRBD1 or TRBD2 (7 bases each). The CDR3 consists of 16 residues. In germline, CDR1 is SGDLS, CDR2 YYNGEE. The V end was cut by 4 bases, the J end by 5 bases, with 18 bases between. DNA for the CDR3: TGTGCCAGCAGCCCCAGGGGGGGCGATGGGACCGGGGAGCTGTTTTTT. This codes for CASSPRGGDGTGELFF.

At least ten counts were recorded for this clonotype. CDR3 sequence (DNA): TGTGCCAGCAGCGTAGACAGGAACTATGGCTACACCTTC. Translated, it gives CASSVDRNYGYTF. This chain uses TRBV9 with TRBJ1-2, with a tentative D call TRBD1 (5 bases). The CDR3 totals 13 residues. Germline V lookup: CDR1 SGDLS, CDR2 YYNGEE. V was shortened by 0 bases and J by 2 bases, with 5 bases between the two germline ends.

The sample holds many counts of this clonotype. The chain employs TRBV9 and TRBJ2-5; possibly TRBD2 for D (6 bases). The CDR3 runs to 17 residues. CDR1 and CDR2 from the germline V gene are SGDLS and YYNGEE. With 0 bases removed from V and 2 bases from J, the gap between germline ends came to 17 bases. In nucleotides, the CDR3 is TGTGCCAGCAGCGTAGGGGGAGCGGGCACACTTCAAGAGACCCAGTACTTC. Protein: CASSVGGAGTLQETQYF.

This clonotype rates as medium-sized. This chain connects TRBV9 to TRBJ2-5, with 8 bases that match TRBD2. The V gene end was trimmed by 0 bases and the J gene end by 2 bases; junction bases not matched to a gene: 9. The CDR3 runs to 17 residues. CDR1 SGDLS and CDR2 YYNGEE come from the germline V gene. CDR3 nucleotides: TGTGCCAGCAGCGTAGGGTCCGGGGGGGGACGACAAGAGACCCAGTACTTC. Protein sequence: CASSVGSGGGRQETQYF.

This clonotype turned up a few times. The V and J genes are TRBV9 and TRBJ2-1; 13 nucleotides align to TRBD2. The CDR3 is 15 amino acids. Germline V gene sequence: CDR1 SGDLS, CDR2 YYNGEE. J was trimmed by 8 bases and V by 4 bases; bases with no gene match: 6. CDR3 DNA: TGTGCCAGCAGCCTCCAGGGACTAGCGGGGTATGAGCAGTTCTTC. It specifies CASSLQGLAGYEQFF.

This clonotype was found many times. The CDR3 reads CASSGQGASTDTQYF. The CDR3 DNA sequence: TGTGCCAGCAGCGGCCAGGGAGCTAGCACAGATACGCAGTATTTT. The chain has TRBV9 and TRBJ2-3, with D perhaps given as TRBD1 or TRBD2 (5 bases each). This CDR3 contains 15 residues. The germline V gene has CDR1 SGDLS and CDR2 YYNGEE. V lost 3 bases to trimming and J lost 0 bases, with 11 bases between them.

This clonotype was counted ten times or more. The chain uses TRBV9 and TRBJ2-2, with TRBD2 as a possible D gene (7 bases). The CDR3 is made up of 16 amino acids. The germline V gene has CDR1 SGDLS and CDR2 YYNGEE. V dropped 3 bases and J dropped 6 bases, with 18 bases sitting between them. CDR3 nucleotides: TGTGCCAGCAGCGGTACTAGCGTTAGGGGGGCCGGGGAGCTGTTTTTT. The encoded protein is CASSGTSVRGAGELFF.

This clonotype was picked up many times. This chain uses TRBV9 with TRBJ2-3; 7 nucleotides align to TRBD1. The V and J ends lost 4 bases and 5 bases, in that order; junction bases with no gene match: 7. The CDR3 totals 14 residues. Germline V lookup: CDR1 SGDLS, CDR2 YYNGEE. The CDR3 DNA sequence: TGTGCCAGCAGCTTTAACCGGGACAGAGATACGCAGTATTTT. Protein sequence: CASSFNRDRDTQYF. The variable domain in full, with the rest retrieved from reference TRBV9 and TRBJ2-3, is DSGVTQTPKHLITATGQRVTLRCSPRSGDLSVYWYQQSLDQGLQFLIQYYNGEERAKGNILERFSAQQFPDLHSELNLSSLELGDSALYFCASSFNRDRDTQYFGPGTRLTVL.

The table lists this clonotype with many counts. The chain links TRBV9 to TRBJ2-2; D perhaps matches TRBD2 (6 bases). This CDR3 is built from 14 residues. Germline V gene lookup returns CDR1 SGDLS and CDR2 YYNGEE. Between the trimmed V and J ends, which lost 3 bases and 6 bases, there was a span of 12 bases. CDR3: CASSGRVDAGELFF. CDR3 in DNA: TGTGCCAGCAGCGGGAGGGTTGATGCCGGGGAGCTGTTTTTT.

In this sample, this clonotype turned up many times. The chain couples TRBV21-1 to TRBJ1-5; TRBD1 was called by the table and not checked on the DNA. TRBV21-1 is an annotated pseudogene. This CDR3 is built from 18 residues. CDR3 protein: CASSPTSATGGANQPQHF. For the CDR3, the DNA is TGTGCCAGCAGCCCTACGTCCGCGACAGGGGGCGCCAATCAGCCCCAGCATTTT.

This clonotype has a handful of counts. J is TRBJ2-3 and V is TRBV9; tentatively, D is TRBD1 (6 bases). Germline CDR1 reads SGDLS; CDR2 reads YYNGEE. CDR3 length: 14 amino acids. V gave up 3 bases and J gave up 2 bases, with 10 bases separating them. This chain's CDR3 is CASSEQGHTDTQYF. CDR3 nucleotide sequence: TGTGCCAGCAGCGAACAGGGTCACACAGATACGCAGTATTTT.

This clonotype was detected many times. CDR3 nucleotide sequence: TGTGCCAGCAGCGGGATCCAGGGGCGATTCACAGATACGCAGTATTTT. This gives the protein CASSGIQGRFTDTQYF. V is TRBV9 and J is TRBJ2-3, with D possibly matching TRBD1 (6 bases). The CDR3 loop spans 16 amino acids. Looked up from germline, CDR1 is SGDLS and CDR2 is YYNGEE. Trimming left V 3 bases short and J 2 bases short, with 16 bases between.

This clonotype was picked up many times. The chain combines TRBV9 with TRBJ2-1; 8 bases are a match to TRBD1. The CDR3 loop spans 14 amino acids. With 0 bases clipped from V and 7 bases from J, the junction kept 3 bases outside the gene matches. Germline assignment: CDR1 SGDLS and CDR2 YYNGEE. The CDR3 loop is CASSVAGGQNEQFF. The CDR3 DNA sequence: TGTGCCAGCAGCGTAGCAGGGGGCCAAAATGAGCAGTTCTTC.

This clonotype was detected ten times or more. This chain uses TRBV9 with TRBJ2-5; no definite D call. The CDR3 sequence is 13 residues long. Per germline, CDR1 SGDLS and CDR2 YYNGEE. Trimming took 7 bases from V and 3 from J, leaving 13 bases between them. DNA for the CDR3: TGTGCCAGCCAGAAGGGAACAGAAGAGACCCAGTACTTC. Amino acids: CASQKGTEETQYF.

This clonotype appeared many times. The chain combines TRBV9 with TRBJ2-1; D remains ambiguous. The CDR3 loop spans 12 amino acids. Germline values: CDR1 SGDLS, CDR2 YYNGEE. Trimming removed 0 bases at V and 9 bases at J, with 7 bases between. The CDR3 DNA follows: TGTGCCAGCAGCGTAGGCCTTGGTGAGCAGTTCTTC. Its translation is CASSVGLGEQFF.

This clonotype was seen many times. V is TRBV9 and J is TRBJ2-2, with D possibly matching TRBD2 (5 bases). This CDR3 is 14 amino acids long. Trimming removed 0 bases at V and 6 bases at J, with 9 bases between. From germline, CDR1 is SGDLS and CDR2 YYNGEE. Written as DNA, the CDR3 is TGTGCCAGCAGCGTAGATTGGGGAGCCGGGGAGCTGTTTTTT. Translating gives CASSVDWGAGELFF.

This clonotype was seen ten or more times. The chain joins TRBV9 to TRBJ2-2; D remains unclear. Germline V CDR1 and CDR2: SGDLS, YYNGEE. The CDR3 sequence is 15 residues long. Trimming stripped 0 bases from V and 5 bases from J, with 11 bases between. CDR3 loop: CASSVEGSITGELFF. CDR3 in DNA: TGTGCCAGCAGCGTAGAAGGCTCCATAACCGGGGAGCTGTTTTTT.

This clonotype was counted at least ten times. V and J are TRBV9 and TRBJ2-5; TRBD2 might be the D (6 bases). This CDR3 spans 14 amino acids. Trimming removed 3 bases from V and 1 base from J, with 10 bases in between. Germline-derived CDR1 and CDR2 are SGDLS and YYNGEE. CDR3 bases: TGTGCCAGCAGCGGCCCGGGACTCCAAGAGACCCAGTACTTC. It codes for CASSGPGLQETQYF. Drawing the rest from reference TRBV9 and TRBJ2-5, the complete variable domain is DSGVTQTPKHLITATGQRVTLRCSPRSGDLSVYWYQQSLDQGLQFLIQYYNGEERAKGNILERFSAQQFPDLHSELNLSSLELGDSALYFCASSGPGLQETQYFGPGTRLLVL.

The rearrangement uses TRBV9 and TRBJ2-3; 7 bases fit TRBD2. V shed 3 bases, J shed 1 base, and the junction held 2 bases outside the gene matches. From germline, CDR1 is SGDLS and CDR2 YYNGEE. The CDR3 has 14 residues. CDR3 DNA sequence: TGTGCCAGCAGCGGCGGGGGACGCACAGATACGCAGTATTTT. Its translation: CASSGGGRTDTQYF.

This clonotype came up many times. The V call is TRBV9, the J call TRBJ2-2, with 10 bases lining up with TRBD2. This CDR3 has 17 amino acids. Losses at the gene ends were 3 bases for V and 0 bases for J; bases not matched to a gene: 5. Germline CDR1 and CDR2: SGDLS and YYNGEE. The CDR3 DNA reads TGTGCCAGCAGCGCACTAGCGGGGCACGCGAACACCGGGGAGCTGTTTTTT. This gives the protein CASSALAGHANTGELFF.

This clonotype was seen more than once but under ten times. The chain employs TRBV9 and TRBJ2-5, with 9 nucleotides matching TRBD1. The CDR3 extends over 14 amino acids. Per germline, CDR1 SGDLS and CDR2 YYNGEE. V lost 4 bases and J lost 5; bases outside the gene matches: 6. The CDR3 here is CASSLGQGMETQYF. The CDR3 bases are TGTGCCAGCAGCCTCGGACAGGGGATGGAGACCCAGTACTTC.

This clonotype was observed many times. The chain uses TRBV9 and TRBJ1-6; D may be TRBD1 (6 bases). The CDR3 consists of 15 residues. V lost 3 bases and J lost 4, with 11 bases in between. Germline V gene sequence: CDR1 SGDLS, CDR2 YYNGEE. CDR3 residues: CASSGAGQYNSPLHF. The CDR3, as DNA: TGTGCCAGCAGCGGGGCGGGACAATATAATTCACCCCTCCACTTT. Full variable domain (outside the CDR3, taken from reference TRBV9 and TRBJ1-6): DSGVTQTPKHLITATGQRVTLRCSPRSGDLSVYWYQQSLDQGLQFLIQYYNGEERAKGNILERFSAQQFPDLHSELNLSSLELGDSALYFCASSGAGQYNSPLHFGNGTRLTVT.

This clonotype was detected many times. The V and J genes are TRBV7-7 and TRBJ2-7; tentatively, D is TRBD2 (7 bases). Trimming cost V 5 bases and J 2 bases, with 19 bases left between them. The CDR3 contains 16 residues. The germline CDR1 and CDR2 sequences are SSHAT and FNYEAQ (reference sequence). CDR3 sequence reads: CASSPPRRGHPYEQYV. The CDR3 DNA reads TGTGCCAGCAGCCCACCCAGGCGGGGGCACCCCTACGAGCAGTACGTC.

In its sample, this clonotype was seen many times. The rearrangement joins TRBV9 to TRBJ2-1; D call uncertain. This CDR3 has 13 residues. Trimming took off 6 bases at V and 0 bases at J, with 7 bases between the two ends. Germline CDR1 SGDLS, CDR2 YYNGEE. CDR3 loop: CASTPSSYNEQFF. The DNA for the CDR3 is TGTGCCAGCACCCCAAGCTCCTACAATGAGCAGTTCTTC.

In its sample, this clonotype was seen many times. The chain combines TRBV9 with TRBJ2-5; 14 bases agree with TRBD2. With V trimmed by 0 bases and J by 3 bases, 10 bases remained unmatched. This CDR3 contains 19 residues. Germline V CDR1 and CDR2: SGDLS, YYNGEE. Here the CDR3 reads CASSVGLAGGLWNEETQYF. CDR3 bases: TGTGCCAGCAGCGTAGGACTAGCGGGGGGGCTCTGGAATGAAGAGACCCAGTACTTC.